What follows describes a single T cell receptor (beta chain). What it binds is unknown. The CDR3 runs 16 residues. Germline trimming cut 1 base from V and 4 bases from J; bases unmatched to any gene: 7. In germline, CDR1 is SGHAT, CDR2 FQNNGV. The sample comes from a study of shared clonotypes between healthy human individuals. Notes on the study in general: Non-shared clonotypes showed lower generation probabilities than clonotypes common to all four donors.

The assay was immunoSEQ multiplex PCR, and TCRdb's table has in-frame clones only and misses some. The sample contains fewer than 3 million clones, roughly 90% of which appear only once. The sample was naive CD4+ T cells from PBMCs. Subset defined: CD45RA+ positively selected. The sequence was obtained from a man in his late teens or twenties in good health. Some clones in this sample may be carry-over from other donors' samples. This sequence joins TRBV11-2 and TRBJ2-3; 8 bases agree with TRBD2. The CDR3 protein is CASSLGLTSGADTQYF. The DNA for the CDR3 is TGTGCCAGCAGCTTAGGCCTAACTAGCGGCGCAGATACGCAGTATTTT.